Listed below are T cell receptor beta chains from one sample, sequenced in a study of Ad26.COV2.S vaccination and SARS-CoV-2 variants. Clones were sequenced by immunoSEQ multiplex PCR, and TCRdb holds only the in-frame ones, with some missing. This table has some 640,000 clones, about 89% appearing once. The sequenced sample was peripheral blood, obtained in a trial of Ad26.COV2.S vaccine versus placebo. These receptors were collected from a person between 18 and 65 years old who received the Ad26.COV2.S COVID-19 vaccine or a placebo. Each CDR3 is given with its conserved first and last residue. A D gene is named only where the DNA matches it firmly. Size tells how often a clone was seen (once, few, many) or the class of an expanded clone, and some rows leave it out.

j_call	clone_size	v_call	d_call	cdr3_nt	cdr3_aa
TRBJ2-1	.	TRBV18	.	TGTGCCAGCTCACCAGGACAAAACAATGAGCAGTTCTTC	CASSPGQNNEQFF
TRBJ1-1	.	TRBV27	TRBD1	TGTGCCAGCAGTTTAAGGGGACAGGGGTACACTGAAGCTTTCTTT	CASSLRGQGYTEAFF
TRBJ2-3	.	TRBV7-9	TRBD1	TGTGCCAGCAGCCCGGGACAGACCCGAGATACGCAGTATTTT	CASSPGQTRDTQYF
TRBJ1-2	.	TRBV4-3	TRBD1	TGCGCCAGCAGCCAAGTACGGACAGGGGCCCAAGGCTACACCTTC	CASSQVRTGAQGYTF
TRBJ2-2	.	TRBV6-6	.	TGTGCCAGCAGCCTCCAGGCCCCGAACACCGGGGAGCTGTTTTTT	CASSLQAPNTGELFF
TRBJ2-7	.	TRBV6-5	TRBD2	TGTGCCAGCAGTTACGCCGGGACTATCTCCTACGAGCAGTACTTC	CASSYAGTISYEQYF
TRBJ2-7	.	TRBV5-1	.	TGCGCCAGCAGCTTTACAGCGGCGCTCGAGCAGTACTTC	CASSFTAALEQYF
TRBJ1-5	.	TRBV7-9	TRBD1	TGTGCCAGCAGCTTAAGGAGGGAGGGCAGGGGGTCTTTTCAGCCCCAGCATTTT	CASSLRREGRGSFQPQHF
TRBJ2-7	.	TRBV3-1/TRBV3-2	.	TGTGCCAGCAGCCGCCGACAGGCGAGCTCCTACGAGCAGTACTTC	CASSRRQASSYEQYF
TRBJ2-6	once	TRBV6-2/TRBV6-3	TRBD2	TGTGCCAGCAGTAGACTAGCGGGGGCCATCTCTGGGGCCAACGTCCTGACTTTC	CASSRLAGAISGANVLTF
TRBJ2-1	.	TRBV28	.	TGTGCCAGCAGTTTAGGGGCCCCTGGTGAGCAGTTCTTC	CASSLGAPGEQFF
TRBJ1-5	.	TRBV12-5	TRBD1	TGTGCTAGTGGTCCACAAACAGGGGGCAATCAGCCCCAGCATTTT	CASGPQTGGNQPQHF
TRBJ1-4	.	TRBV9	TRBD1	TGTGCCAGCAGCCCTCGGGGACAGCCAACAGATGAAAAACTGTTTTTT	CASSPRGQPTDEKLFF
TRBJ2-3	.	TRBV4-3	.	TGCGCCAGCAGCCAAGATTGGGGGGACCGGGCCACAGATACGCAGTATTTT	CASSQDWGDRATDTQYF
TRBJ1-3	few	TRBV11-1	.	TGTGCCAGCAGCTTAAACTCTGGAAACACCATATATTTT	CASSLNSGNTIYF
TRBJ2-2	.	TRBV21-1	.	TGTGCCAGCAACCCCGCGCACTTTAGCGGGGGAGTGTGGACCGGGGAGCTGTTTTTT	CASNPAHFSGGVWTGELFF
TRBJ2-7	.	TRBV19	TRBD1	TGTGCCAGTAGTTCCCGAGACAGGGGATACGAGCAGTACTTC	CASSSRDRGYEQYF
TRBJ2-1	.	TRBV2	.	TGTGCCAGCCGGCAGTTTGGCTCCTACAATGAGCAGTTCTTC	CASRQFGSYNEQFF
TRBJ2-7	.	TRBV7-2	TRBD1	TGTGCCAGCAGCTTATGGACAGGGATGGACGAGCAGTACTTC	CASSLWTGMDEQYF
TRBJ2-5	once	TRBV7-2	.	TGTGCCAGCAGCCCAGGGGTCCAGCGGAAAGAGACCCAGTACTTC	CASSPGVQRKETQYF
TRBJ2-7	.	TRBV7-9	.	TGTGCCAGCAGCGGGGAGGGGGCCACCGGAGGCTACGAGCAGTACTTC	CASSGEGATGGYEQYF
TRBJ1-2	.	TRBV7-9	TRBD1	TGTGCCAGCAGCTTAAAACAGGGGGTAAATTATGGCTACACCTTC	CASSLKQGVNYGYTF
TRBJ2-1	.	TRBV2	TRBD2	TGTGCCAGCAGGAGGACTAGCGGTTCCTACAATGAGCAGTTCTTC	CASRRTSGSYNEQFF
TRBJ2-7	.	TRBV6-5	TRBD1	TGTGCCAGCAGCACCGGGACAGATGCCTACGAGCAGTACTTC	CASSTGTDAYEQYF
TRBJ2-7	.	TRBV3-1/TRBV3-2	.	TGTGCCAGCAGCCAAGGACCCCCCTACGAGCAGTACTTC	CASSQGPPYEQYF
TRBJ2-7	.	TRBV9	.	TGTGCCAGCAGCCCTTTTGGCGGAGGCCCCAGCTCCTACGAGCAGTACTTC	CASSPFGGGPSSYEQYF
TRBJ1-3	.	TRBV9	.	TGTGCCAGCAGCTTGGGGGGGACGCCTGGAAACACCATATATTTT	CASSLGGTPGNTIYF
TRBJ2-1	.	TRBV24-1	TRBD2	TGTGCCACCAGTGACGGGACTAGCACGAGGCAGTTCTTC	CATSDGTSTRQFF
TRBJ2-5	once	TRBV6-5	.	TGTGCCAGCAGTTACTCGTTTACAGGGCAAGAGACCCAGTACTTC	CASSYSFTGQETQYF
TRBJ1-4	.	TRBV5-1	TRBD1	TGCGCCAGCAGGCCACAGGGGTCTAATGAAAAACTGTTTTTT	CASRPQGSNEKLFF